This entry lists 26 T cell receptor beta chains sequenced from one sample in a study of beta chain features in type 1 diabetes. As every portion of the isolated RNA was reverse transcribed, the sequencing read expressed TCRB transcripts. Method: immunoSEQ multiplex PCR; TCRdb's copy keeps in-frame clones and lacks some. The sample has under 400,000 clones; 20% are singletons. The source material was naive CD4+ T cells from blood. Receptors originate from a woman aged 18 to 35 in good health.

This rearrangement joins TRBV19 to TRBJ2-7; maybe TRBD2 (6 bases). CDR3 length equals 13 residues. Trimming took off 5 bases at V and 5 bases at J, with 13 bases between the two ends. Germline V gene sequence: CDR1 LNHDA, CDR2 SQIVND (reference sequence). For the CDR3, the DNA is TGTGCCAGTAGTCCCGGGACTTCTCACGAGCAGTACTTC. This sequence encodes CASSPGTSHEQYF.

The chain carries TRBV7-2 and TRBJ1-2; 8 bases agree with TRBD1. Germline CDR1 and CDR2: SGHTA and FQGNSA. Trimming removed 5 bases from V and 2 bases from J; junction bases left unmatched: 4. This CDR3 comprises 14 residues. CDR3 coding DNA: TGTGCCAGCAGCCTGGACAGGGAAAACTATGGCTACACCTTC. Protein sequence: CASSLDRENYGYTF.

The chain has TRBV13 and TRBJ2-3; 14 nucleotides line up with TRBD2. Germline lookup yields CDR1 PRHDT and CDR2 FYEKMQ (reference sequence). After removal of 5 bases from V and 3 bases from J, the junction contained 4 bases not matched to a gene. CDR3 length: 16 amino acids. DNA for the CDR3: TGTGCCAGCAGCCCTCGACTAGCGGGAGGGACAGATACGCAGTATTTT. It specifies CASSPRLAGGTDTQYF.

This clone has a handful of counts. The chain uses TRBV30 and TRBJ2-7; a possible D gene is TRBD1 (5 bases). V lost 4 bases and J lost 2, with 18 bases in between. The CDR3 sequence is 15 residues long. The germline V gene encodes CDR1 GTSNPN and CDR2 SVGIG (reference sequence). CDR3 amino acids: CAWKGPGPRPYEQYF. CDR3 DNA: TGTGCCTGGAAGGGGCCGGGTCCCCGTCCCTACGAGCAGTACTTC.

The rearrangement links TRBV5-1 to TRBJ2-1; 13 positions match TRBD2. V lost 3 bases and J lost 7; bases outside the gene matches: 7. Germline CDR1 reads SGHRS; CDR2 reads YFSETQ. The CDR3 length is 16 residues. Written as DNA, the CDR3 is TGCGCCAGCAGCTCCTCCGGGACTAGCGGGACGAATGAGCAGTTCTTC. The encoded protein is CASSSSGTSGTNEQFF.

The chain couples TRBV29-1 to TRBJ2-7; TRBD1 aligns across 7 bases. With V trimmed by 5 bases and J by 2 bases, 6 bases remained unmatched. Germline assignment: CDR1 SQVTM and CDR2 ANQGSEA. The CDR3 contains 13 residues. The CDR3 here is CSVRRQGTYEQYF. The CDR3 nucleotides read TGCAGCGTTAGGAGACAGGGAACCTACGAGCAGTACTTC.

The chain carries TRBV5-1 and TRBJ2-1; TRBD2 aligns across 9 bases. The CDR3 runs 15 residues. V shed 1 base, J shed 7 bases, and the junction held 6 bases outside the gene matches. The germline CDR1 and CDR2 sequences are SGHRS and YFSETQ. The CDR3 coding sequence is TGCGCCAGCAGCTTGACGCCTAGCGGGACGAATGAGCAGTTCTTC. As protein: CASSLTPSGTNEQFF.

This clone was recorded a few times. The CDR3 DNA reads as TGTGCCAGCAGCGTCCTCTCTGGGGCCAACGTCCTGACTTTC. Residues: CASSVLSGANVLTF. The chain carries TRBV9 and TRBJ2-6; D gene unclear. V lost 2 bases to trimming and J lost 0 bases, with 3 bases between them. The CDR3 runs to 14 residues. CDR1 and CDR2 from the germline V gene are SGDLS and YYNGEE.

The chain combines TRBV2 with TRBJ1-2; possible D gene TRBD1, 6 bases. Germline V gene sequence: CDR1 SNHLY, CDR2 FYNNEI. With 4 bases removed from V and 3 bases from J, the gap between germline ends came to 12 bases. There are 14 residues in the CDR3. The CDR3 sequence is CASSGDIGDYGYTF. The CDR3 DNA reads as TGTGCCAGCAGTGGGGACATCGGGGACTATGGCTACACCTTC.

This clone occurred a few times. V gene TRBV19 combines with J gene TRBJ1-5; possibly TRBD1 for D (6 bases). The CDR3 is made up of 17 amino acids. Germline V lookup: CDR1 LNHDA, CDR2 SQIVND (reference sequence). V was pared by 5 bases and J by 1 base, with 18 bases between. CDR3 sequence (DNA): TGTGCCAGTAGTCGGTCAGGGGTGTTTAGAAGCAATCAGCCCCAGCATTTT. This encodes CASSRSGVFRSNQPQHF.

This clone was detected a few times. The CDR3 reads CASSLGTSGDYEQYF. The DNA for the CDR3 is TGCGCCAGCAGCTTGGGGACTAGCGGGGACTACGAGCAGTACTTC. The rearrangement joins TRBV5-1 to TRBJ2-7; 12 bases line up with TRBD2. V dropped 0 bases and J dropped 3; count of bases not matched to a gene: 1. The CDR3 is 15 residues long. CDR1 SGHRS and CDR2 YFSETQ come from the germline V gene.

The V gene is TRBV11-1, the J gene TRBJ1-1, with a weak D call TRBD1 (6 bases). The germline V gene encodes CDR1 SGHAT and CDR2 FQDESV (reference sequence). This CDR3 is 14 amino acids long. V lost 3 bases and J lost 0, with 8 bases in between. CDR3 region: CASSFDRLNTEAFF. CDR3 nucleotides: TGTGCCAGCAGCTTTGACAGGCTGAACACTGAAGCTTTCTTT. The variable domain in full, completed from reference TRBV11-1 and TRBJ1-1, reads EAEVAQSPRYKITEKSQAVAFWCDPISGHATLYWYRQILGQGPELLVQFQDESVVDDSQLPKDRFSAERLKGVDSTLKIQPAELGDSAMYLCASSFDRLNTEAFFGQGTRLTVV.

This clone was seen more than once but under ten times. V is TRBV6-7 and J is TRBJ2-7; D may be TRBD2 (6 bases). Being an ORF, TRBV6-7 has a function that is uncertain. V was shortened by 3 bases and J by 7 bases, with 16 bases between the two germline ends. The CDR3 runs to 14 residues. CDR3 loop: CASSYPGTFAEQYF. In DNA, the CDR3 is TGTGCCAGCAGTTATCCAGGGACTTTCGCGGAGCAGTACTTC.

This clone has just a few counts. The chain employs TRBV27 and TRBJ2-2; D remains ambiguous. CDR1 is MNHEY, CDR2 SMNVEV, per germline (reference sequence). CDR3 length: 9 residues. The ends were cut back, 3 bases at V and 14 bases at J, with 4 bases in the middle. CDR3 in amino acids: CASSLYLFF. CDR3 sequence (DNA): TGTGCCAGCAGTTTGTATCTGTTTTTT.

This chain uses TRBV9 with TRBJ2-3; TRBD2 might be the D (6 bases). V was pared by 0 bases and J by 6 bases, with 14 bases between. Germline V gives CDR1 SGDLS, CDR2 YYNGEE. The CDR3 loop spans 15 amino acids. The CDR3 region has the DNA TGTGCCAGCAGCGTAGCTCGGGGGATTAGGGATACGCAGTATTTT. Amino acid sequence: CASSVARGIRDTQYF.

The genes are TRBV7-8 and TRBJ1-2; no reliable D call. This CDR3 is 12 amino acids long. Trimming shortened V by 4 bases and J by 6 bases, and 9 bases separated the two germline ends. Germline loops: CDR1 SGHVS, CDR2 FQNEAQ. This CDR3 is CASSSNSNGYTF. The CDR3 bases are TGTGCCAGCAGCTCTAATAGTAATGGCTACACCTTC.

The genes are TRBV7-6 and TRBJ2-7; D perhaps matches TRBD2 (6 bases). This CDR3 has 17 amino acids. Deletions cut 5 bases from V and 2 bases from J, with 22 bases between. The V gene's germline CDR1 is SGHVS and CDR2 FNYEAQ. CDR3: CASSPHVALAEAYEQYF. The CDR3 DNA follows: TGTGCCAGCAGCCCCCACGTCGCCTTAGCGGAGGCCTACGAGCAGTACTTC.

The genes are TRBV30 and TRBJ1-4; 8 bases align to TRBD1. The V gene's germline CDR1 is GTSNPN and CDR2 SVGIG (reference sequence). CDR3 length: 14 amino acids. The trim removed 3 bases at V and 8 bases at J, leaving 8 bases unmatched. CDR3 protein: CAWSMGQASEKLFF. DNA for the CDR3: TGTGCCTGGAGCATGGGACAGGCAAGCGAAAAACTGTTTTTT.

The chain employs TRBV27 and TRBJ1-1; perhaps TRBD1 as D (5 bases). Trimming left V 3 bases short and J 2 bases short, with 13 bases between. The germline CDR1 and CDR2 sequences are MNHEY and SMNVEV (reference sequence). The CDR3 has 15 amino acids. The CDR3 nucleotides read TGTGCCAGCAGTTTTTTCGGGGGAAGAAACACTGAAGCTTTCTTT. Translation gives CASSFFGGRNTEAFF.

This chain connects TRBV5-1 to TRBJ2-5; 9 bases fit TRBD1. The CDR3 is 12 amino acids. Germline CDR1 is SGHRS and CDR2 is YFSETQ. The V gene end was trimmed by 8 bases and the J gene end by 3 bases; junction bases not matched to a gene: 2. CDR3 sequence (DNA): TGCGCCAGTCGGACAGGGGAAGAGACCCAGTACTTC. It encodes CASRTGEETQYF.

The chain has TRBV2 and TRBJ1-5; perhaps TRBD1 as D (6 bases). The CDR3 is 17 residues long. Germline V gene lookup returns CDR1 SNHLY and CDR2 FYNNEI. V lost 3 bases, J lost 1 base, and 16 bases lay in between. The CDR3 is CASSELSGRGSNQPQHF. For the CDR3, the DNA is TGTGCCAGCAGTGAGTTGTCAGGGAGGGGGAGCAATCAGCCCCAGCATTTT.

V and J are TRBV15 and TRBJ2-1; D is uncertain. V was pared by 10 bases and J by 3 bases, with 16 bases between. Germline V CDR1 and CDR2: LNHNV, YYDKDF (reference sequence). This CDR3 spans 14 amino acids. The DNA of the CDR3 is TGTGCCAGCGGATCAAGTTCCCTCTACAATGAGCAGTTCTTC. It translates to CASGSSSLYNEQFF.

The chain has TRBV4-1 and TRBJ2-1; no firm D call. This CDR3 has 12 amino acids. Looked up from germline, CDR1 is MGHRA and CDR2 is YSYEKL. The ends were cut back, 4 bases at V and 7 bases at J, with 8 bases in the middle. CDR3 in amino acids: CASSLARNEQFF. The CDR3 coding sequence is TGCGCCAGCAGCCTCGCTAGGAATGAGCAGTTCTTC.

J is TRBJ1-4 and V is TRBV30; D possibly corresponds to TRBD1 (6 bases). Germline-derived CDR1 and CDR2 are GTSNPN and SVGIG (reference sequence). The V end lost 0 bases, the J end lost 17 bases, and 16 bases lay between the germline ends. The CDR3 spans 12 residues. In nucleotides, the CDR3 is TGTGCCTGGAGTGTTCCAGGGGCAGGGATCTTTTTT. Translated: CAWSVPGAGIFF.

For this clone: This CDR3 is also generated by other DNA sequences in the sample. V and J are TRBV7-2 and TRBJ1-1, with D possibly being TRBD1 (6 bases). Between the trimmed V and J ends, which lost 2 bases and 6 bases, there was a span of 10 bases. Germline CDR1 is SGHTA and CDR2 is FQGNSA. This CDR3 is 13 amino acids long. In nucleotides, the CDR3 is TGTGCCAGCAGCTTAAGGGGGTCGGCTGAAGCTTTCTTT. Protein: CASSLRGSAEAFF.

This clone was detected a few times. This rearrangement joins TRBV11-2 to TRBJ2-3; TRBD1 is a possible D gene (5 bases). Germline V gives CDR1 SGHAT, CDR2 FQNNGV. Trimming stripped 0 bases from V and 3 bases from J, with 7 bases between. CDR3 length: 14 residues. CDR3 loop: CASSLEAGTDTQYF. In nucleotides, the CDR3 is TGTGCCAGCAGCTTAGAAGCAGGGACAGATACGCAGTATTTT.